Shown below are 24 T cell receptor beta chains from a single sample sequenced in a study of T cell repertoires in cytomegalovirus infection. TCRdb re-called the reads with MiXCR, one entry per CDR3 protein. The sample lists hundreds of thousands of distinct CDR3 sequences, approximately 33% occurring once. The source material was PBMCs. These receptors were taken from a human donor in good health (CMV status not recorded). Some clones in this sample may be carry-over from other donors' samples.

J is TRBJ2-7 and V is TRBV6-1; a weak D match, TRBD1 (6 bases). V lost 5 bases, J lost 5 bases, and 16 bases lay in between. Per the germline V gene, CDR1 is MNHNS and CDR2 is SASEGT. The CDR3 covers 14 residues. CDR3 nucleotides: TGTGCCAGCAGTTATTTCAGGGGATGGGACGAGCAGTACTTC. This encodes CASSYFRGWDEQYF.

This clonotype showed up just a few times. The chain links TRBV7-2 to TRBJ2-5; no clear D. This CDR3 has 13 residues. V was clipped by 3 bases and J by 4 bases, with 9 bases between them. The germline gives CDR1 SGHTA, CDR2 FQGNSA. The CDR3 spells CASSFSDVETQYF. The CDR3 nucleotides are TGTGCCAGCAGCTTTTCAGACGTAGAGACCCAGTACTTC.

Concerning this clonotype: Being one base from a much bigger clone, this may be a read error. The conserved phenylalanine or tryptophan is not found at the CDR3 terminus, so this likely reflects a read error. The chain uses TRBV11-2 and TRBJ1-3; tentatively, D is TRBD1 (5 bases). Germline V gene lookup returns CDR1 SGHAT and CDR2 FQNNGV. V was cut by 0 bases and J by 3 bases, with 15 bases left in between. This CDR3 has 17 residues. The CDR3 sequence is CASSLEGWGYFGNTIYL. Here the CDR3 DNA reads TGTGCCAGCAGCTTAGAAGGCTGGGGGTACTTTGGAAACACCATATATTTG.

This clonotype has a single count. The CDR3 end shows no conserved phenylalanine or tryptophan, and so a read error is likely. J is TRBJ2-7 and V is TRBV7-2; D remains unclear. The V gene lost 5 bases and the J gene lost 2 bases, with 13 bases spanning the gap. The CDR3 loop spans 14 amino acids. The V gene's germline CDR1 is SGHTA and CDR2 FQGNSA. CDR3 DNA: TGTGCCAGCAGCCTCAGCCTCCAGACCTACGAGCAGTACTTA. Translated: CASSLSLQTYEQYL.

A word on this clonotype: This may be a read error: a much more frequent sequence differs by one nucleotide. The conserved closing phenylalanine or tryptophan is absent in this CDR3, likely reflecting a read error. The chain couples TRBV11-2 to TRBJ1-2; D perhaps matches TRBD1 (6 bases). The CDR3 spans 14 residues. Per the germline V gene, CDR1 is SGHAT and CDR2 is FQNNGV. The V end lost 5 bases, the J end lost 8 bases, and 18 bases lay between the germline ends. CDR3 DNA sequence: TGTGCCAGCAGCCGCGCCCAGGGGACCCGGGGCTACACCTTA. Translation: CASSRAQGTRGYTL.

This clonotype was observed a few times. The V call is TRBV6-2 or TRBV6-3, the J call TRBJ1-2; D is undetermined. Trimming removed 7 bases from V and 6 bases from J, with 12 bases in between. The germline CDR1 and CDR2 sequences are MNHEY and SVGEGT. The CDR3 totals 12 residues. The CDR3 reads CASNRGGDGYTF. Written as DNA, the CDR3 is TGTGCCAGCAATCGGGGTGGCGATGGCTACACCTTC.

At least ten counts were recorded for this clonotype. The chain uses TRBV6-1 and TRBJ1-2; D gene uncertain. V gave up 6 bases and J gave up 11 bases, with 19 bases separating them. The CDR3 covers 13 residues. The germline gives CDR1 MNHNS, CDR2 SASEGT. The CDR3 is CASRGSSPDNYTF. In DNA, the CDR3 is TGTGCCAGCAGGGGATCCTCCCCCGATAATTACACCTTC.

The V and J genes are TRBV12-3 or TRBV12-4 and TRBJ2-5, with 16 bases fitting TRBD2. V dropped 4 bases and J dropped 0; count of bases not matched to a gene: 2. The CDR3 loop spans 17 amino acids. In DNA form, the CDR3 reads TGTGCCAGCAGTTCCGGGACTAGCGGGGGGGACCAAGAGACCCAGTACTTC. This encodes CASSSGTSGGDQETQYF.

This clonotype has a handful of counts. The chain links TRBV28 to TRBJ1-5; 7 positions agree with TRBD1. Germline V CDR1 and CDR2: MDHEN, SYDVKM. The CDR3 sequence is 14 residues long. V dropped 6 bases and J dropped 6; count of bases not matched to a gene: 8. The DNA for the CDR3 is TGTGCCAGCAGATCCACAGGGGTGGGTCAGCCCCAGCATTTT. It is translated as CASRSTGVGQPQHF.

V and J are TRBV4-1 and TRBJ2-1, with TRBD1 matching over 9 bases. The trim removed 2 bases at V and 5 bases at J, leaving 4 bases unmatched. The CDR3 is 15 amino acids. CDR1 is MGHRA, CDR2 YSYEKL, per germline. CDR3: CASSQRQGDDNEQFF. In DNA form, the CDR3 reads TGCGCCAGCAGCCAAAGACAGGGGGACGACAATGAGCAGTTCTTC.

This clonotype has only a few counts. This chain links TRBV28 with TRBJ1-2; D unclear. There are 12 residues in the CDR3. Trimming removed 5 bases from V and 2 bases from J, with 6 bases in between. CDR1 is MDHEN and CDR2 is SYDVKM in the germline V gene. The CDR3 DNA follows: TGTGCCAGCAGTCCGGCGAACTATGGCTACACCTTC. This translates into CASSPANYGYTF.

This rearrangement joins TRBV29-1 to TRBJ2-7; 7 nucleotides align to TRBD1. The CDR3 is 13 residues long. CDR1 is SQVTM and CDR2 is ANQGSEA in the germline V gene. V shed 6 bases and J 1 base; nucleotides not matched to a gene: 6. The CDR3 protein is CSVLTGRSYEQYF. CDR3 nucleotides: TGCAGCGTCCTGACAGGGCGATCCTACGAGCAGTACTTC.

Notes on this clonotype: A single base separates this from a much larger clone, so it may be a read error. The V call is TRBV27, the J call TRBJ2-3; unclear D gene. Germline CDR1 MNHEY, CDR2 SMNVEV (reference sequence). The CDR3 has 15 residues. V lost 3 bases, J lost 2 bases, and 12 bases lay in between. The CDR3 sequence is CASSLPVLITDTQYF. The DNA for the CDR3 is TGTGCCAGCAGTTTGCCGGTACTTATCACAGATACGCAGTATTTT.

This chain links TRBV7-4 with TRBJ2-3; D is possibly TRBD1 or TRBD2 (6 bases each). CDR3 length: 15 residues. Germline V lookup: CDR1 SGHVT, CDR2 SQSDAQ. Trimming removed 4 bases at V and 0 bases at J, with 11 bases between. In DNA, the CDR3 is TGTGCCAGCAGCTCTCGGGGGACAAGCACAGATACGCAGTATTTT. This translates into CASSSRGTSTDTQYF. Full variable domain (rest looked up from reference TRBV7-4 and TRBJ2-3): GAGVSQSPRYKVAKRGRDVALRCDSISGHVTLYWYRQTLGQGSEVLTYSQSDAQRDKSGRPSGRFSAERPERSVSTLKIQRTEQGDSAVYLCASSSRGTSTDTQYFGPGTRLTVL.

The sample holds a few counts of this clonotype. The V call is TRBV12-3 or TRBV12-4, the J call TRBJ2-2; 7 bases line up with TRBD1. The CDR3 has 13 amino acids. Losses at the gene ends were 10 bases for V and 7 bases for J; bases not matched to a gene: 9. The CDR3 DNA reads as TGTGCCACGGCGACAGGGTATAGCGGGGAGCTGTTTTTT. Amino acids: CATATGYSGELFF.

Note on this clonotype: This CDR3 fails to terminate in the conserved phenylalanine or tryptophan, so it likely reflects a read error. It is unclear where the CDR3 begins or ends on the DNA, so no DNA is shown, and the CDR3 is as TCRdb lists it. The V gene is TRBV7-9, the J gene TRBJ2-1; the D segment call TRBD1 is taken from the table without a DNA check. The CDR3 has 14 residues if both end residues are counted. Germline values: CDR1 SEHNR, CDR2 FQNEAQ (reference sequence). CDR3 sequence: CASSLAGGYNEQLL.

The chain carries TRBV7-6 and TRBJ2-6; D may be TRBD1 (5 bases). The CDR3 sequence is 15 residues long. Trimming removed 5 bases from V and 2 bases from J, with 10 bases in between. Germline-derived CDR1 and CDR2 are SGHVS and FNYEAQ. CDR3 sequence: CASSEGVAGANVLTF. The CDR3 nucleotides read TGTGCCAGCAGCGAAGGGGTCGCTGGGGCCAACGTCCTGACTTTC. Based on the CDR3 plus reference TRBV7-6 and TRBJ2-6, the full variable domain is GAGVSQSPRYKVTKRGQDVALRCDPISGHVSLYWYRQALGQGPEFLTYFNYEAQQDKSGLPNDRFSAERPEGSISTLTIQRTEQRDSAMYRCASSEGVAGANVLTFGAGSRLTVL.

This clonotype was detected a few times. The CDR3 loop is CASSPVLATNEKLFF. CDR3 nucleotides: TGTGCCAGCAGCCCTGTCCTTGCAACTAATGAAAAACTGTTTTTT. The chain couples TRBV11-2 to TRBJ1-4; D uncertain. This CDR3 has 15 amino acids. The germline V gene encodes CDR1 SGHAT and CDR2 FQNNGV. V gave up 5 bases and J gave up 0 bases, with 10 bases separating them.

This clonotype was detected once. At one boundary the junction diverges from the germline segment, which might be a read error. The J gene is TRBJ2-3, the V gene TRBV6-8, with D unresolved. Looked up from germline, CDR1 is MNHGY and CDR2 is SAAAGT. The CDR3 totals 15 residues. The CDR3 DNA reads TGTGCCAACAGTTACAATTCGGCTTCTACAGATACGCAGTATTTT. It yields the protein CANSYNSASTDTQYF.

This clonotype showed up just a few times. This rearrangement joins TRBV23-1 to TRBJ2-7; tentative D call: TRBD1 (7 bases). TRBV23-1 is an open reading frame whose function is uncertain. The germline V and J ends were trimmed by 6 bases and 6 bases, with 30 bases remaining between them. The CDR3 is 18 residues long. The CDR3 loop is CASSLTRRAPTGEIEQYF. CDR3 nucleotide sequence: TGCGCCAGCAGCCTGACTAGGAGGGCCCCTACAGGGGAAATCGAGCAGTACTTC.

About this clonotype: One base away lies a much larger clone, so this may be a sequencing read error. The gene calls are TRBV28 and TRBJ2-7, with D perhaps matching TRBD1 or TRBD2 (5 bases each). Germline CDR1 is MDHEN and CDR2 is SYDVKM. The CDR3 contains 14 residues. DNA of the CDR3: TGTGCCTGCAGTTTAGGCAGGGAGTTCTACGAGCAGTACTTC. Protein product: CACSLGREFYEQYF.

This clonotype has a handful of counts. The chain recombines TRBV6-6 with TRBJ2-7; no clear D. V was trimmed by 5 bases and J by 5 bases, leaving 16 bases between them. The CDR3 sequence is 14 residues long. The germline V gene encodes CDR1 MNHNY and CDR2 SVGAGI (reference sequence). The CDR3 nucleotides are TGTGCCAGCAGTGGGTCGTTCCGGCTCGACGAGCAGTACTTC. It translates to CASSGSFRLDEQYF.

With regard to this clonotype: A much larger clone differs by one base, so this may be a read error. V is TRBV7-2 and J is TRBJ1-4, with D perhaps matching TRBD1 (6 bases). Germline CDR1 SGHTA, CDR2 FQGNSA. The CDR3 length is 14 residues. With 5 bases removed from V and 2 bases from J, the gap between germline ends came to 9 bases. CDR3 coding DNA: TGTACCAGCAGCCCCGGACAGACTAATGAAAAACTGTTTTTT. Its translation: CTSSPGQTNEKLFF.

V gene TRBV19 combines with J gene TRBJ1-6; D is ambiguous. The CDR3 length is 14 residues. Germline CDR1 LNHDA, CDR2 SQIVND (reference sequence). V gave up 3 bases and J gave up 7 bases, with 10 bases separating them. The CDR3 DNA is TGTGCCAGTAGTATCGGACCGGGGAATTCACCCCTCCACTTT. Its protein is CASSIGPGNSPLHF.